Each of the 8 T cell receptor beta chains below was sequenced from the same sample in a study of post-analysis software for immune sequencing data. Study findings and constraints: Relative to controls, patients had about five TRBV segments at higher frequency, with TRBV5-6, TRBV5-1 and TRBV20-1 among these.

Unique molecular identifiers were built into the TCR beta cDNA libraries. TCRdb processed the PCR reads anew with MiXCR; each CDR3 protein has one entry. In the table there are roughly 580,000 distinct CDR3 sequences, around 44% of which are singletons. The antigens these receptors bind are not known. Sequenced: blood. Receptors originate from a girl between 5 and 17 years old with multiple sclerosis.

The rearrangement joins TRBV5-5 to TRBJ2-3; 8 bases line up with TRBD1. CDR1 and CDR2 from the germline V gene are SGHKS and YYEKEE (reference sequence). This CDR3 has 15 amino acids. V lost 4 bases and J lost 7; bases outside the gene matches: 11. The CDR3 DNA is TGTGCCAGCAGCCCGACAGGGGATTATGGAAATACGCAGTATTTT. It codes for CASSPTGDYGNTQYF.

This chain uses TRBV2 with TRBJ2-1; no clear D. Trimming took 6 bases from V and 1 from J, leaving 7 bases between them. The germline V gene encodes CDR1 SNHLY and CDR2 FYNNEI. The CDR3 runs to 13 residues. The CDR3 nucleotides read TGTGCCAGCAGGCCTCGTTCCTACAATGAGCAGTTCTTC. It encodes CASRPRSYNEQFF.

V is TRBV6-5 and J is TRBJ1-6, with TRBD1 matching over 8 bases. V gave up 8 bases and J gave up 4 bases; unmatched junction bases: 10. This CDR3 comprises 16 residues. The germline CDR1 and CDR2 sequences are MNHEY and SVGAGI. The DNA for the CDR3 is TGTGCCAGCCATCCGACAGGGGATATATATAATTCACCCCTCCACTTT. Its translation is CASHPTGDIYNSPLHF.

The CDR3 nucleotides read TGTGCCAGCAGCTCCCTACTTGACAGCGGAAGCTCCTACGAGCAGTACTTC. It is translated as CASSSLLDSGSSYEQYF. The rearrangement uses TRBV13 and TRBJ2-7; D possibly matches TRBD1 or TRBD2 (5 bases each). Germline values: CDR1 PRHDT, CDR2 FYEKMQ (reference sequence). V lost 4 bases and J lost 0, with 19 bases in between. This CDR3 is 17 amino acids long.

The chain links TRBV20-1 to TRBJ2-5; a weak D match, TRBD2 (6 bases). The length of the CDR3 is 15 residues. Between the trimmed V and J ends, which lost 0 bases and 2 bases, there was a span of 13 bases. Germline V gene data show CDR1 as DFQATT and CDR2 as SNEGSKA (reference sequence). The CDR3 sequence: CSARDDGRGQETQYF. Here the CDR3 DNA reads TGCAGTGCTAGAGATGATGGGCGGGGACAAGAGACCCAGTACTTC.

This clonotype was counted ten times or more. The chain recombines TRBV6-5 with TRBJ2-7, with D perhaps TRBD2 (5 bases). The CDR3 loop spans 16 amino acids. Trimming shortened V by 0 bases and J by 2 bases, and 14 bases separated the two germline ends. Germline CDR1 and CDR2: MNHEY and SVGAGI. CDR3 nucleotides: TGTGCCAGCAGTTACTCGAGTAACAGCGGAGCCTACGAGCAGTACTTC. Amino acid sequence: CASSYSSNSGAYEQYF.

This clonotype was observed a few times. The junction departs from germline at one end; a sequencing error may be responsible. The chain is built from TRBV3-1 and TRBJ1-2; D is ambiguous. The CDR3 loop spans 14 amino acids. Germline values: CDR1 LGHDT, CDR2 YNNKEL (reference sequence). CDR3 DNA: TGTGCCGGCAGCCAAGGGCCCCGGGACTATGGCTACACCTTC. As protein: CAGSQGPRDYGYTF.

This clonotype has a handful of counts. The chain joins TRBV28 to TRBJ2-7; D is uncertain. Germline CDR1 is MDHEN and CDR2 is SYDVKM. V dropped 6 bases and J dropped 4 bases, with 16 bases sitting between them. The CDR3 consists of 14 residues. The CDR3 nucleotides are TGTGCCAGCAGCCCCCCCCAAGACCTTTACGAGCAGTACTTC. This gives the protein CASSPPQDLYEQYF.